This T cell receptor beta chain was recovered during a study of T cell responses to AZD1222 COVID-19 vaccine. General observations from the study: Spike-specific TCR repertoires showed rising breadth and depth after two AZD1222 doses. The repertoires were collected only after the peak T cell response. Baseline serostatus was positive in only six AZD1222 recipients. Clonal diversity may have been underestimated, and the donors were mostly white British, with more females than males.

Deletions cut 5 bases from V and 8 bases from J, with 13 bases between. Germline CDR1 is SEHNR and CDR2 is FQNEAQ (reference sequence). This CDR3 has 13 residues. With regard to this clone: What it binds is unknown.

Profiling relied on immunoSEQ multiplex PCR, and the TCRdb table lists in-frame clones only, not all of them. The table includes around 200,000 clones, approximately 94% detected once. The chain couples TRBV7-9 to TRBJ2-1; D may be TRBD1 (6 bases). The starting material was peripheral blood, obtained 28 days after the second AZD1222 dose. This clonotype was sampled from an adult who received the AZD1222 COVID-19 vaccine. The CDR3 nucleotides read TGTGCCAGCAGCCTCCCGAGGGGGTATGAGCAGTTCTTC. Its protein product is CASSLPRGYEQFF.